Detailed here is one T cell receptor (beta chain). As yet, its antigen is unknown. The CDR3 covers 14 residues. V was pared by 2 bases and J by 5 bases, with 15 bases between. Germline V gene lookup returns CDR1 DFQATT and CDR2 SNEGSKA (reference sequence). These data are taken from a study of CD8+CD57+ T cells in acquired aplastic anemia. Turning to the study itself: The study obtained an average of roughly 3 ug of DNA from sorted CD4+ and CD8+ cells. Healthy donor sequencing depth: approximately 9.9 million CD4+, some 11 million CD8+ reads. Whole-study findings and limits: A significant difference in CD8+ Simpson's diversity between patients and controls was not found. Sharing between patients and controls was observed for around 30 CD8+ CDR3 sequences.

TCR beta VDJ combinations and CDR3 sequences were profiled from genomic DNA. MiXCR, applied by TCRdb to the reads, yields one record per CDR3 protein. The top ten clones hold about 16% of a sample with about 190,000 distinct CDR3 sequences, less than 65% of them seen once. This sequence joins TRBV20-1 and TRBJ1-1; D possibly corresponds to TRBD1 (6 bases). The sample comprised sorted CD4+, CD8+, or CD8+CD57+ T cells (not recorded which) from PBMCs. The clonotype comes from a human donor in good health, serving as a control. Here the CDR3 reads CSARTTGLQTEAFF. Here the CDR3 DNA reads TGCAGTGCTAGAACCACAGGGTTGCAGACTGAAGCTTTCTTT.